A single sample is the source of the 28 T cell receptor beta chains below, sequenced in a study of T-cell reconstitution after alpha-beta-depleted transplantation in children. As it was prepared, the TCRbeta library received unique molecular identifiers. In TCRdb, the PCR reads were re-called with MiXCR into one record per CDR3 protein. The sample contains 500,000 to 650,000 distinct CDR3 sequences, roughly 13% of which appear only once. This material consisted of PBMCs, mostly from graft donor cells, taken 360 days after TCRalphabeta/CD19-depleted stem cell transplant. The receptors shown here come from a male patient between 5 and 17 years old who had a stem cell transplant for acute myeloid leukemia, so the T cells may come from the graft donor.

This clonotype was seen a handful of times. The chain uses TRBV7-3 and TRBJ2-6, with 12 bases fitting TRBD1. From germline, CDR1 is SGHTA and CDR2 FQGTGA. This CDR3 contains 18 residues. V was pared by 2 bases and J by 2 bases, with 4 bases of the junction left unmatched. The CDR3 coding sequence is TGTGCCAGCAGCTTATTGGGACAGGGGGCGCCTGGGGCCAACGTCCTGACTTTC. Its translation is CASSLLGQGAPGANVLTF.

This chain uses TRBV4-3 with TRBJ1-1; 7 bases are shared with TRBD1. Trimming cost V 4 bases and J 5 bases; bases outside gene matches: 7. The CDR3 length is 14 residues. Germline V CDR1 and CDR2: LGHNA, YSLEER. The CDR3 spells CASSPTGLRTEAFF. DNA of the CDR3: TGCGCCAGCAGCCCGACAGGGTTAAGGACTGAAGCTTTCTTT.

This chain links TRBV28 with TRBJ2-2, with 10 nucleotides matching TRBD1. Unmatched junction bases numbered 8, after V lost 6 bases and J lost 4 bases. The CDR3 sequence is 16 residues long. Germline V gene sequence: CDR1 MDHEN, CDR2 SYDVKM. The CDR3: CASSSEGQGITGELFF. In DNA, the CDR3 is TGTGCCAGCAGCTCCGAGGGACAGGGGATCACCGGGGAGCTGTTTTTT. The variable domain in full, completed from reference TRBV28 and TRBJ2-2, reads DVKVTQSSRYLVKRTGEKVFLECVQDMDHENMFWYRQDPGLGLRLIYFSYDVKMKEKGDIPEGYSVSREKKERFSLILESASTNQTSMYLCASSSEGQGITGELFFGEGSRLTVL.

The chain is built from TRBV7-2 and TRBJ2-2; D gene uncertain. Trimming stripped 6 bases from V and 8 bases from J, with 7 bases between. This CDR3 has 11 residues. Germline V CDR1 and CDR2: SGHTA, FQGNSA. In DNA, the CDR3 is TGTGCCAGCAGTACCTTGGGGGAGCTGTTTTTT. Translation gives CASSTLGELFF.

This rearrangement joins TRBV29-1 to TRBJ2-1, with 7 nucleotides matching TRBD2. The CDR3 consists of 17 residues. The germline CDR1 and CDR2 sequences are SQVTM and ANQGSEA. J was trimmed by 7 bases and V by 0 bases; bases with no gene match: 15. In nucleotides, the CDR3 is TGCAGCGTTGAAGATCCAACGCGGACTAGAGTTGGGAATGAGCAGTTCTTC. Translated, it gives CSVEDPTRTRVGNEQFF.

The rearrangement joins TRBV29-1 to TRBJ2-1; the match to TRBD1 covers 9 bases. This CDR3 is 13 amino acids long. Germline assignment: CDR1 SQVTM and CDR2 ANQGSEA. Trimming removed 5 bases from V and 9 bases from J; junction bases left unmatched: 8. In DNA, the CDR3 is TGCAGCGTTCCACAGGGGGCTTTGGGTGAGCAGTTCTTC. Amino acids: CSVPQGALGEQFF.

The rearrangement uses TRBV20-1 and TRBJ2-1, with 7 bases fitting TRBD2. Germline CDR1 and CDR2: DFQATT and SNEGSKA (reference sequence). With 0 bases clipped from V and 4 bases from J, the junction kept 6 bases outside the gene matches. This CDR3 has 15 amino acids. CDR3 sequence: CSARDVREVYNEQFF. CDR3 nucleotide sequence: TGCAGTGCTAGAGATGTCCGGGAGGTATACAATGAGCAGTTCTTC.

This clonotype was observed a handful of times. The chain employs TRBV12-3 or TRBV12-4 and TRBJ1-5, with D hard to call. Deletions cut 3 bases from V and 3 bases from J, with 9 bases between. The CDR3 consists of 14 residues. The CDR3 loop reads CASSFWVFNQPQHF. The CDR3 coding sequence is TGTGCCAGCAGTTTTTGGGTTTTCAATCAGCCCCAGCATTTT.

This chain uses TRBV29-1 with TRBJ1-1; 8 bases line up with TRBD1. V was pared by 3 bases and J by 7 bases, with 4 bases of the junction left unmatched. The CDR3 has 12 amino acids. CDR1 SQVTM and CDR2 ANQGSEA come from the germline V gene. For the CDR3, the DNA is TGCAGCGTTGACGCGGGGACAGGTGAAGCTTTCTTT. It yields the protein CSVDAGTGEAFF.

The CDR3 sequence: CASSPRLAGASEQFF. Written as DNA, the CDR3 is TGTGCCAGCAGCCCTCGACTAGCGGGAGCGAGTGAGCAGTTCTTC. The V gene is TRBV7-3, the J gene TRBJ2-1, with TRBD2 identical over 12 bases. CDR3 length: 15 amino acids. Germline assignment: CDR1 SGHTA and CDR2 FQGTGA. The V and J ends lost 5 bases and 9 bases, in that order; junction bases with no gene match: 8.

J is TRBJ2-7 and V is TRBV12-3 or TRBV12-4; 10 bases map to TRBD1. The CDR3 loop spans 14 amino acids. J was trimmed by 3 bases and V by 8 bases; bases with no gene match: 7. The CDR3, as DNA: TGTGCCAGCCACCCCGGGACAGGGGACTACGAGCAGTACTTC. This translates into CASHPGTGDYEQYF.

This clonotype was picked up a small number of times. This rearrangement joins TRBV7-3 to TRBJ2-7, with D tentatively TRBD1 (5 bases). Trimming took off 5 bases at V and 3 bases at J, with 20 bases between the two ends. The length of the CDR3 is 16 residues. Germline V lookup: CDR1 SGHTA, CDR2 FQGTGA. The CDR3 region is CASSRNSSPGLYEQYF. CDR3 bases: TGTGCCAGCAGCCGAAACAGTTCCCCAGGGCTCTACGAGCAGTACTTC.

This chain links TRBV28 with TRBJ1-4; no clear D. The CDR3 runs to 15 residues. Deletions cut 7 bases from V and 7 bases from J, with 19 bases between. Per the germline V gene, CDR1 is MDHEN and CDR2 is SYDVKM. The CDR3 nucleotides read TGTGCCAGCATCCGGGGTTGGGCAGGAGGTGAAAAACTGTTTTTT. Translated, it gives CASIRGWAGGEKLFF.

This clonotype was recorded many times. The rearrangement links TRBV29-1 to TRBJ2-7; no firm D call. The CDR3 is 12 amino acids. Germline V gene lookup returns CDR1 SQVTM and CDR2 ANQGSEA. V was pared by 6 bases and J by 0 bases, with 9 bases between. CDR3: CSVSVSSYEQYF. The CDR3 DNA is TGCAGCGTATCGGTGAGCTCCTACGAGCAGTACTTC.

This clonotype was seen ten or more times. The chain uses TRBV29-1 and TRBJ2-1; 12 nucleotides match TRBD2. The CDR3 spans 14 residues. V was pared by 3 bases and J by 8 bases, with 5 bases of the junction left unmatched. Germline V gene data show CDR1 as SQVTM and CDR2 as ANQGSEA. CDR3 DNA sequence: TGCAGCGTTGAGCGACTAGCGGGAGAGGATGAGCAGTTCTTC. It translates to CSVERLAGEDEQFF.

This clonotype was seen only a few times. V usage is TRBV29-1 and J usage is TRBJ2-5; D tentatively fits TRBD1 or TRBD2 (6 bases each). Trimming took 6 bases from V and 4 from J, leaving 27 bases between them. The CDR3 contains 17 residues. CDR1 is SQVTM, CDR2 ANQGSEA, per germline. DNA of the CDR3: TGCAGCGTCCAGGGGACACAAGGTGGGGGACTCGGAGAGACCCAGTACTTC. It yields the protein CSVQGTQGGGLGETQYF.

This clonotype has more than one count but fewer than ten. The chain joins TRBV5-4 to TRBJ2-1; D is perhaps TRBD2 (5 bases). Per germline, CDR1 SGHNT and CDR2 YYREEE (reference sequence). The CDR3 length is 15 residues. V gave up 0 bases and J gave up 7 bases, with 14 bases separating them. The CDR3 bases are TGTGCCAGCAGCTTGGAAGGACCCAGAGGGAATGAGCAGTTCTTC. The encoded protein is CASSLEGPRGNEQFF.

This clonotype was counted only a few times. The chain joins TRBV7-3 to TRBJ2-1, with D uncertain. Germline V lookup: CDR1 SGHTA, CDR2 FQGTGA. The germline V and J ends were trimmed by 5 bases and 6 bases, with 17 bases remaining between them. This CDR3 is built from 15 residues. The DNA of the CDR3 is TGTGCCAGCAGCCCCTTGGCCTCGGTCGGCAATGAGCAGTTCTTC. It translates to CASSPLASVGNEQFF.

This clonotype was detected a few times. V and J are TRBV7-9 and TRBJ2-2, with D maybe TRBD2 (6 bases). V shed 1 base and J shed 1 base, with 10 bases lying between them. The CDR3 runs to 16 residues. The germline V gene encodes CDR1 SEHNR and CDR2 FQNEAQ (reference sequence). As DNA, the CDR3 is TGTGCCAGCAGCTTAGAGGAGGGCGTGAACACCGGGGAGCTGTTTTTT. It translates to CASSLEEGVNTGELFF.

The J gene is TRBJ2-1, the V gene TRBV27; 7 bases align to TRBD1. Germline V CDR1 and CDR2: MNHEY, SMNVEV (reference sequence). CDR3 size: 15 residues. The trim removed 6 bases at V and 7 bases at J, leaving 12 bases unmatched. The CDR3 reads CASRRDRAGWNEQFF. CDR3 bases: TGTGCCAGCAGACGAGACAGGGCCGGTTGGAATGAGCAGTTCTTC.

The genes are TRBV5-1 and TRBJ2-7; 8 bases align to TRBD1. V shed 4 bases, J shed 6 bases, and the junction held 9 bases outside the gene matches. Germline loops: CDR1 SGHRS, CDR2 YFSETQ. CDR3 length: 14 amino acids. The CDR3 loop is CASSLDRVPREQYF. The CDR3 DNA reads TGCGCCAGCAGCCTGGACAGGGTCCCCCGCGAGCAGTACTTC.

The chain uses TRBV28 and TRBJ2-7; possible D gene TRBD2, 6 bases. The CDR3 sequence is 16 residues long. From germline, CDR1 is MDHEN and CDR2 SYDVKM. V lost 2 bases, J lost 7 bases, and 21 bases lay in between. CDR3 sequence reads: CASSLSVLGLSNEQYF. The CDR3 DNA follows: TGTGCCAGCAGTTTAAGTGTTTTGGGACTTTCTAATGAGCAGTACTTC.

This clonotype has ten or more counts. V gene TRBV6-5 combines with J gene TRBJ2-1; 8 bases are a match to TRBD2. Losses at the gene ends were 4 bases for V and 0 bases for J; bases not matched to a gene: 5. CDR1 MNHEY and CDR2 SVGAGI come from the germline V gene. This CDR3 has 16 amino acids. Here the CDR3 DNA reads TGTGCCAGCAGTTCCTTAAGCGGGAGCTCCTACAATGAGCAGTTCTTC. This sequence encodes CASSSLSGSSYNEQFF.

Comment on this clonotype: A much larger clonotype is one base distant, so this may be a read error. J is TRBJ2-7 and V is TRBV29-1, with 10 bases lining up with TRBD1. This CDR3 is built from 13 residues. Per germline, CDR1 SQVTM and CDR2 ANQGSEA. Trimming took 3 bases from V and 8 from J; bases not matched to a gene: 7. CDR3: CSVDGGQGIQQYF. The CDR3 nucleotides are TGCAGCGTTGATGGGGGACAGGGGATTCAGCAGTACTTC.

A single count supports this clonotype. V gene TRBV4-1 combines with J gene TRBJ1-3; D is unresolved. The CDR3 length is 17 residues. Trimming removed 0 bases from V and 1 base from J, with 13 bases in between. Looked up from germline, CDR1 is MGHRA and CDR2 is YSYEKL. For the CDR3, the DNA is TGCGCCAGCAGCCAAGATTGGGCAGGAGGGTCTGGAAACACCATATATTTT. Translation gives CASSQDWAGGSGNTIYF.

This chain joins TRBV11-2 and TRBJ2-5; 10 bases match TRBD2. V lost 3 bases, J lost 4 bases, and 8 bases stayed unmatched. Germline V gene data show CDR1 as SGHAT and CDR2 as FQNNGV. The CDR3 spans 16 residues. This CDR3 is CASSLFTSGIGETQYF. CDR3 sequence (DNA): TGTGCCAGCAGCTTGTTTACTAGCGGGATAGGAGAGACCCAGTACTTC.

As concerns this clonotype: At one boundary the junction diverges from the germline segment, which might be a read error. The V gene is TRBV12-3 or TRBV12-4, the J gene TRBJ2-2; TRBD2 matches 7 bases. This CDR3 has 17 amino acids. The CDR3 loop reads CASSLILRGGTTGELFF. The CDR3 nucleotides are TGTGCCAGCAGTTTAATCCTCCGGGGAGGGACCACCGGAGAGCTGTTTTTT.

V usage is TRBV7-9 and J usage is TRBJ2-5; a possible D gene is TRBD2 (6 bases). CDR3 length equals 15 residues. Trimming left V 5 bases short and J 1 base short, with 14 bases between. Germline V gives CDR1 SEHNR, CDR2 FQNEAQ (reference sequence). The CDR3 DNA reads TGTGCCAGCAGCCGGAGATTAGCGGTCCAAGAGACCCAGTACTTC. This gives the protein CASSRRLAVQETQYF.